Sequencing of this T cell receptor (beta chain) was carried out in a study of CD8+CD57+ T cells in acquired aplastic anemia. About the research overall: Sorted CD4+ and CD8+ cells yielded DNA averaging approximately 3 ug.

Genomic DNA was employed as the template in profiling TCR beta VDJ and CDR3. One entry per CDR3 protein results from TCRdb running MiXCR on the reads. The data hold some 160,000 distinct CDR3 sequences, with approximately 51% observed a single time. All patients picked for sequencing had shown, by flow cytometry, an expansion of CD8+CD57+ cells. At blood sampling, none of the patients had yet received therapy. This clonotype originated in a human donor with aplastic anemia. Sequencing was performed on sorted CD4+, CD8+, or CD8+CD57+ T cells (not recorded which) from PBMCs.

The CDR3 bases are TGCGCCAGCTCCCGGGGACAGGGGTTCCACGAGCAGTACTTC. Its translation is CASSRGQGFHEQYF. This chain links TRBV10-1 with TRBJ2-7, with TRBD1 matching over 10 bases. The CDR3 has 14 residues. CDR1 and CDR2 from the germline V gene are WNHNN and SYGVQD (reference sequence). Trimming took 8 bases from V and 5 from J; bases not matched to a gene: 9.